The 10 T cell receptor beta chains in this list originate from one sample, sequenced in a study of T cells after yellow fever vaccination (dated by TCRdb to about 2019). Receptor amplification or capture employed 5' RACE. Reads for this sample came from an Illumina NovaSeq 6000. The raw public data were reprocessed by TCRdb itself: fastp quality trimming at Q25, MiXCR clonotype calling, in-frame beta chains only. Records with the same CDR3 protein are collapsed into one entry carrying the most frequent genes and DNA. This sample is represented by hundreds of thousands of distinct CDR3 sequences; around 19% of them were singletons. The top ten clonotypes cover roughly a sixth of the sample. The label giving this sample's treatment or condition can be read as: live attenuated yellow fever vaccine strain. The sequenced sample was PBMCs, obtained before the yellow fever booster vaccination. All receptors come from a man younger than 30 who received the YFV17D yellow fever vaccine.

This clonotype has more than one count but fewer than ten. This sequence joins TRBV15 and TRBJ2-1; possibly TRBD1 or TRBD2 for D (5 bases each). The CDR3 runs 14 residues. The V end lost 4 bases, the J end lost 6 bases, and 13 bases lay between the germline ends. The germline V gene encodes CDR1 LNHNV and CDR2 YYDKDF (reference sequence). CDR3 amino acids: CATSIRTGRNEQFF. The CDR3 nucleotides are TGTGCCACCAGCATCCGGACGGGGCGCAATGAGCAGTTCTTC.

This clonotype came up a few times. This chain links TRBV4-3 with TRBJ2-7, with unresolved D. Germline V gene lookup returns CDR1 LGHNA and CDR2 YSLEER. V dropped 7 bases and J dropped 0 bases, with 13 bases sitting between them. CDR3 length: 14 residues. The CDR3 DNA follows: TGCGCCAGCACCCGGTACCCGAGCTCCTACGAGCAGTACGTC. Translating it yields CASTRYPSSYEQYV.

The chain couples TRBV24-1 to TRBJ2-2; D might be TRBD1 (6 bases). The CDR3 is made up of 19 amino acids. The germline gives CDR1 KGHDR, CDR2 SFDVKD. V was cut by 4 bases and J by 2 bases, with 22 bases left in between. This chain's CDR3 is CATSDSPPGDTGNTGELFF. The CDR3 coding sequence is TGTGCCACCAGTGACTCCCCGCCAGGGGACACGGGCAACACCGGGGAGCTGTTTTTT.

This rearrangement joins TRBV7-3 to TRBJ1-6; no clear D gene. CDR3 length equals 13 residues. Germline V gene data show CDR1 as SGHTA and CDR2 as FQGTGA. Trimming removed 2 bases from V and 6 bases from J, with 5 bases in between. The CDR3, as DNA: TGTGCCAGCAGCTTAGCGGTTAATTCACCCCTCCACTTT. Translation gives CASSLAVNSPLHF.

The chain has TRBV5-4 and TRBJ2-1; 9 bases are a match to TRBD2. CDR3 length: 17 residues. V was pared by 2 bases and J by 0 bases, with 6 bases of the junction left unmatched. Germline V gene data show CDR1 as SGHNT and CDR2 as YYREEE (reference sequence). In DNA, the CDR3 is TGTGCCAGCAGCTTTCGGAGCGGGGGGAGCTCCTACAATGAGCAGTTCTTC. Residues: CASSFRSGGSSYNEQFF. Using reference TRBV5-4 and TRBJ2-1 for the parts outside the CDR3, the full variable domain is ETGVTQSPTHLIKTRGQQVTLRCSSQSGHNTVSWYQQALGQGPQFIFQYYREEENGRGNFPPRFSGLQFPNYSSELNVNALELDDSALYLCASSFRSGGSSYNEQFFGPGTRLTVL.

The CDR3: CASRPGTGMGNQPQHF. In DNA form, the CDR3 reads TGTGCCAGCAGACCAGGGACAGGAATGGGCAATCAGCCCCAGCATTTT. The chain couples TRBV6-2 or TRBV6-3 to TRBJ1-5; TRBD1 matches 8 bases. The V segment lost 6 bases and the J segment 2 bases; nucleotides outside the gene matches: 9. Germline V CDR1 and CDR2: MNHEY, SVGEGT. This CDR3 contains 16 residues.

V and J are TRBV20-1 and TRBJ2-3, with 8 bases aligning to TRBD2. V shed 3 bases and J 6 bases; nucleotides not matched to a gene: 5. CDR1 is DFQATT, CDR2 SNEGSKA, per germline (reference sequence). This CDR3 is 13 amino acids long. CDR3 in DNA: TGCAGTGCTAGGGCGGGAGGAGGGGATACGCAGTATTTT. Encoded protein: CSARAGGGDTQYF.

This clonotype was recorded a few times. The chain carries TRBV4-1 and TRBJ2-3; D call uncertain. CDR1 is MGHRA, CDR2 YSYEKL, per germline. The CDR3 has 17 amino acids. V lost 0 bases and J 4 bases, leaving 17 bases between the germline ends. The CDR3 DNA is TGCGCCAGCAGCCAAGATACGGGCCTTCACCGGGCAGATACGCAGTATTTT. Protein product: CASSQDTGLHRADTQYF.

The V gene is TRBV7-9, the J gene TRBJ1-2, with 9 bases aligning to TRBD1. After removal of 3 bases from V and 5 bases from J, the junction contained 19 bases not matched to a gene. This CDR3 has 19 residues. Germline CDR1 and CDR2: SEHNR and FQNEAQ (reference sequence). The CDR3 DNA sequence: TGTGCCAGCAGCTTGAGTAGGCTGGGGACAGGGAGTATGTCGTATGGCTACACCTTC. Protein product: CASSLSRLGTGSMSYGYTF.

This clonotype was observed a few times. The genes are TRBV20-1 and TRBJ2-5, with 7 bases lining up with TRBD2. The V and J ends lost 6 bases and 6 bases, in that order; junction bases with no gene match: 10. Germline values: CDR1 DFQATT, CDR2 SNEGSKA (reference sequence). CDR3 length: 13 amino acids. The CDR3 DNA sequence: TGCAGTGCGATGACTAGCTCGTGGCAGACCCAGTACTTC. Its protein product is CSAMTSSWQTQYF.